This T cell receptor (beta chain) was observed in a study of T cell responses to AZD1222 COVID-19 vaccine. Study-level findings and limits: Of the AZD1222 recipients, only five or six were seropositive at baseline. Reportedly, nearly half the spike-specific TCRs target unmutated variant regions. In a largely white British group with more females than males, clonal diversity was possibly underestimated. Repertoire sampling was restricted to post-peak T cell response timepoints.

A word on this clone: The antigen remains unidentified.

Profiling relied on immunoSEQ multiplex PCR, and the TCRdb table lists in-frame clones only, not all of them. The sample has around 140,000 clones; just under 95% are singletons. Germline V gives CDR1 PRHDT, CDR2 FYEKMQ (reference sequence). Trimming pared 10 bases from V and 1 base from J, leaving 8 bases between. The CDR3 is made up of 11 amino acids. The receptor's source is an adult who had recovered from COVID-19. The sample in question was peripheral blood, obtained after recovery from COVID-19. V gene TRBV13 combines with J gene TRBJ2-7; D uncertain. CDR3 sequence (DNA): TGTGCCACCAGTGGGTCCTACGAGCAGTACTTC. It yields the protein CATSGSYEQYF.